This TCR beta chain was sequenced during a study of CD8+CD57+ T cells in acquired aplastic anemia. Sequenced patients had shown CD8+CD57+ cell expansion by flow cytometry. Each patient gave a blood sample that was collected before any therapy had been received. TCR beta VDJ and CDR3 were profiled, and genomic DNA was the template. TCRdb analysed the reads with MiXCR anew, one entry per CDR3 protein. The sample includes more than 250,000 distinct CDR3 sequences, 82% of them seen just once. The germline V gene has CDR1 SGHVS and CDR2 FQNEAQ. The ends were cut back, 5 bases at V and 16 bases at J, with 26 bases in the middle. The CDR3 is made up of 15 amino acids.

The chain combines TRBV7-8 with TRBJ2-2, with unresolved D. The sequence derives from a human donor with aplastic anemia. The sequencing input was sorted CD4+, CD8+, or CD8+CD57+ T cells (not recorded which) from PBMCs. CDR3 in amino acids: CASSAETGGIETQFF. In nucleotides, the CDR3 is TGTGCCAGCAGCGCCGAAACTGGCGGAATAGAGACGCAGTTTTTT. Combining the CDR3 with reference TRBV7-8 and TRBJ2-2 gives the whole variable domain GAGVSQSPRYKVAKRGQDVALRCDPISGHVSLFWYQQALGQGPEFLTYFQNEAQLDKSGLPSDRFFAERPEGSVSTLKIQRTQQEDSAVYLCASSAETGGIETQFFGEGSRLTVL.